This T cell receptor beta chain was recovered during a study of patients and donors after allogeneic stem cell transplantation. This clonotype occurred a few times. One entry per CDR3 protein results from TCRdb running MiXCR on the RT-PCR reads. The sample gives approximately 200,000 distinct CDR3 sequences, around 40% of which show up once; under 14% is in the top ten. Trimming shortened V by 1 base and J by 6 bases, and 10 bases separated the two germline ends. CDR3 length: 14 amino acids. CDR1 and CDR2 from the germline V gene are SGHVS and FQNEAQ. The sequenced sample consisted of blood, either unsorted or a sorted T cell fraction (not recorded which). The J gene is TRBJ2-1, the V gene TRBV7-8; D remains unclear. This sequence was found in a human donor who was either an allogeneic HSCT recipient or a stem cell or donor lymphocyte infusion donor (not recorded which). It is not recorded whose cells these are; they may come from a transplant donor. The CDR3 DNA sequence: TGTGCCAGCAGCTTAGAAATCTTCGGCAATGAGCAGTTCTTC. This sequence encodes CASSLEIFGNEQFF.